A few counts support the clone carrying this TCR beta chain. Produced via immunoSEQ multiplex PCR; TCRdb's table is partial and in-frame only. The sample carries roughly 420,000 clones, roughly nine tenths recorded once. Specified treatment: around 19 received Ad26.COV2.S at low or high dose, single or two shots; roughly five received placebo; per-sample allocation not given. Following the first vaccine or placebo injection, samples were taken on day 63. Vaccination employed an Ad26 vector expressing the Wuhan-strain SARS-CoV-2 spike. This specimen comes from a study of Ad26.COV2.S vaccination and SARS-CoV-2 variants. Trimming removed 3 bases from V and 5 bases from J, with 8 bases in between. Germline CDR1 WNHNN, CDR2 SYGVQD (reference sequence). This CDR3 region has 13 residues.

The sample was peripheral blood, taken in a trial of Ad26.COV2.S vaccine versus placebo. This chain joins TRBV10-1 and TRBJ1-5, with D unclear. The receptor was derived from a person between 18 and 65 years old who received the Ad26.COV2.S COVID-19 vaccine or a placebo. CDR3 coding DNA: TGCGCCAGCAGTGATAATGGGGATCAGCCCCAGCATTTT. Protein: CASSDNGDQPQHF.